What follows is one T cell receptor beta chain and its context. There are many counts of this clonotype. No antigen is known for it. Per-base qualities were not stored, and no clone one base away is much larger. CDR1 SQVTM and CDR2 ANQGSEA are derived from the germline V gene. V gives up 4 bases and J gives up 3 bases, and the segment between their germline ends measures 7 bases. The CDR3 runs 12 residues from the cysteine to the phenylalanine. CDR3 DNA is the only sequence kept; it has 36 bases, read in frame from the first base. Library preparation employed RT-PCR. These reads were obtained on an Illumina HiSeq 2500. TCRdb reprocessed the public reads (quality trimming at Q25 with fastp, clone calling with MiXCR) and kept in-frame beta chains. Entries are consolidated by CDR3 protein sequence, retaining the most common genes and DNA. This sample has about 800,000 distinct CDR3 sequences in its table, and over 20% of those were observed once. More than 8.5% of the sample is held by the ten biggest clonotypes.

These data originate in a study of response to subunit inactivated influenza vaccine (dated by TCRdb to 2016 to 2019). About the full investigation: Deep quantitative T cell receptor repertoire profiling was used in the study to track responses to a trivalent subunit inactivated influenza vaccine.

The investigation overall reported the following: According to the authors, only a limited number of new T cells may be recruited by each seasonal influenza vaccination.

The rearrangement combines TRBV29-1 with TRBJ1-5; a weak D assignment points to TRBD1 (6 bases agree). The material sequenced was PBMCs from blood, taken roughly 5 days after vaccination. The sequence was collected from a middle-aged man who received an inactivated influenza vaccine. Donor details come from another sample of the same person, matched by shared clones. The nucleotide sequence is TGCAGCGTTGCAGGGGCCAATCAGCCCCAGCATTTT. The resulting protein is CSVAGANQPQHF.